The sequence of this T cell receptor beta chain was determined in a study of shared clonotypes between healthy human individuals. Study-wide context: Donors consisted of two women and a few men between 18 and 49.

The study, taken as a whole, reports: Rarefaction exposed incomplete sorted-subset sequencing despite large depth. It was the few donors that limited the genetic and exposure-history diversity represented.

On this clone itself: Antigen: not known.

Trimming shortened V by 10 bases and J by 3 bases, and 15 bases separated the two germline ends. This CDR3 is built from 13 residues. Germline V gene lookup returns CDR1 MNHNY and CDR2 SVGAGI (reference sequence). The method was immunoSEQ multiplex PCR; TCRdb's version includes in-frame clones alone and lacks a portion of them. The sample holds around 1,100,000 clones, approximately 80% seen once. The chain carries TRBV6-6 and TRBJ1-1; D gene ambiguous. The sequencing input was memory CD4+ T cells from PBMCs. Subset described: CD45RA-negative fraction. This receptor was obtained from a man younger than 30 in good health. Some clones in this sample may be carry-over from other donors' samples. Written as DNA, the CDR3 is TGTGCCACCTATTCGGGGTCGGACACTGAAGCTTTCTTT. This codes for CATYSGSDTEAFF.